One and the same sample provided the 21 T cell receptor beta chains below, sequenced in a study of molecular identifiers for immune sequencing clone quantification (dated 2018 in TCRdb). Library generation was performed with PCR. The instrument was an Illumina MiSeq. The public reads were reanalyzed by TCRdb: fastp trimming at Q25, MiXCR alignment, in-frame beta chains only. Rows with one shared CDR3 protein collapse into an entry with the most common genes and DNA. Recorded for this sample are about 36,000 distinct CDR3 sequences; approximately 17% of them occurred a single time. About 6.2% of the sample goes to the ten largest clones. The sample taken for sequencing was naive CD8+ T cells from blood, with Jurkat cell RNA spiked in. Reading the label with the study, this specimen's cell subset or site is: FACS-sorted CD8+CD4-CCR7+CD45RA+ naive T cells. The receptors were sampled from a human donor in good health. Some libraries in this study had Jurkat cell RNA spiked in.

Notes on this clonotype: The conserved phenylalanine or tryptophan is not found at the CDR3 terminus, so this likely reflects a read error. This rearrangement joins TRBV29-1 to TRBJ2-1; the match to TRBD2 covers 11 bases. Germline lookup yields CDR1 SQVTM and CDR2 ANQGSEA. V lost 7 bases and J lost 7; bases outside the gene matches: 9. The CDR3 runs to 14 residues. The CDR3 DNA sequence: TGCAGCGCGGAGCCGGGACTAGCGGCTAATGAGCAGTTCTCC. This translates into CSAEPGLAANEQFS.

This clonotype was counted many times. The chain carries TRBV4-3 and TRBJ2-2; D gene uncertain. The CDR3 is made up of 14 amino acids. The V end lost 0 bases, the J end lost 3 bases, and 5 bases lay between the germline ends. Germline V gives CDR1 LGHNA, CDR2 YSLEER. This CDR3 is CASSQDLYTGELFF. In DNA, the CDR3 is TGCGCCAGCAGCCAAGATTTATACACCGGGGAGCTGTTTTTT.

At least ten counts were recorded for this clonotype. The chain links TRBV2 to TRBJ1-3, with D unresolved. CDR1 and CDR2 (germline): SNHLY, FYNNEI. V shed 10 bases and J shed 0 bases, with 13 bases lying between them. This CDR3 has 14 residues. CDR3 protein: CAILNGLSGNTIYF. CDR3 sequence (DNA): TGTGCCATCTTGAACGGGCTCTCTGGAAACACCATATATTTT.

This clonotype was recorded many times. This chain connects TRBV12-3 or TRBV12-4 to TRBJ2-1; no reliable D call. Deletions cut 6 bases from V and 1 base from J, with 10 bases between. There are 14 residues in the CDR3. The CDR3, as DNA: TGTGCCAGCAGGACGTTCGAGTCCTACAATGAGCAGTTCTTC. Translation gives CASRTFESYNEQFF.

The table lists this clonotype with a few counts. The chain is built from TRBV7-9 and TRBJ2-3; unclear D gene. From germline, CDR1 is SEHNR and CDR2 FQNEAQ (reference sequence). Trimming removed 3 bases from V and 2 bases from J, with 6 bases in between. This CDR3 has 13 amino acids. CDR3 loop: CASSFWITDTQYF. DNA for the CDR3: TGTGCCAGCAGCTTTTGGATCACAGATACGCAGTATTTT.

The chain joins TRBV10-3 to TRBJ2-7; D is perhaps TRBD2 (6 bases). Trimming took 3 bases from V and 2 from J, leaving 11 bases between them. The CDR3 extends over 14 amino acids. Germline V CDR1 and CDR2: ENHRY, SYGVKD. The CDR3 region is CAISDGTPTYEQYF. As DNA, the CDR3 is TGTGCCATCAGTGATGGGACTCCCACCTACGAGCAGTACTTC.

This clonotype was detected many times. The V gene is TRBV5-6, the J gene TRBJ1-2; D gene ambiguous. The V end lost 1 base, the J end lost 12 bases, and 13 bases lay between the germline ends. This CDR3 has 12 residues. Germline V CDR1 and CDR2: SGHDT, YYEEEE. The CDR3 DNA sequence: TGTGCCAGCAGCTTGAGTAGGGCTTGGGACACCTTC. Encoded protein: CASSLSRAWDTF.

This clonotype was observed many times. The chain couples TRBV7-9 to TRBJ2-7, with unresolved D. This CDR3 is 14 amino acids long. V was clipped by 2 bases and J by 3 bases, with 11 bases between them. Germline loops: CDR1 SEHNR, CDR2 FQNEAQ (reference sequence). CDR3 protein: CASSLITTNYEQYF. The CDR3 nucleotides read TGTGCCAGCAGCTTAATCACAACTAACTACGAGCAGTACTTC.

The genes are TRBV7-8 and TRBJ1-1; D is ambiguous. This CDR3 region has 16 residues. Germline V gene data show CDR1 as SGHVS and CDR2 as FQNEAQ. The germline V and J ends were trimmed by 1 base and 1 base, with 13 bases remaining between them. The CDR3 DNA reads as TGTGCCAGCAGCTTAGTTTCTCACAATCCGAACACTGAAGCTTTCTTT. Amino acid sequence: CASSLVSHNPNTEAFF.

In regard to this clonotype: In this CDR3 the conserved last residue, phenylalanine or tryptophan, is missing, so a read error is likely. The chain joins TRBV19 to TRBJ2-1; tentatively, D is TRBD2 (5 bases). Trimming pared 5 bases from V and 5 bases from J, leaving 10 bases between. Germline loops: CDR1 LNHDA, CDR2 SQIVND (reference sequence). CDR3 size: 13 residues. The DNA for the CDR3 is TGTGCCAGTAGTCCTTGGGGAGACAATGAGCAGTTCTCC. The encoded protein is CASSPWGDNEQFS.

This clonotype has a handful of counts. The gene calls are TRBV28 and TRBJ2-1, with TRBD2 matching over 8 bases. The CDR3 consists of 16 residues. Germline assignment: CDR1 MDHEN and CDR2 SYDVKM. Losses at the gene ends were 2 bases for V and 0 bases for J; bases not matched to a gene: 3. The chain's CDR3 is CASSLIGGASYNEQFF. The CDR3 DNA is TGTGCCAGCAGTTTAATCGGGGGGGCCTCCTACAATGAGCAGTTCTTC.

This clonotype was recorded many times. The chain uses TRBV29-1 and TRBJ2-7; D may be TRBD2 (5 bases). The V and J ends lost 3 bases and 5 bases respectively, with 14 bases between them. Germline V gives CDR1 SQVTM, CDR2 ANQGSEA. The CDR3 has 13 amino acids. The CDR3: CSVDGSGSDEQYF. CDR3 coding DNA: TGCAGCGTTGATGGGTCGGGTAGCGACGAGCAGTACTTC.

Ten or more counts support this clonotype. The chain employs TRBV13 and TRBJ2-7; no firm D call. Germline CDR1 and CDR2: PRHDT and FYEKMQ (reference sequence). With 5 bases removed from V and 5 bases from J, the gap between germline ends came to 19 bases. The CDR3 contains 15 residues. This CDR3 reads CASSQSSRGVHEQYF. The CDR3, as DNA: TGTGCCAGCAGCCAATCATCCCGAGGCGTCCACGAGCAGTACTTC.

Ten or more counts support this clonotype. This chain links TRBV13 with TRBJ2-1; D gene unclear. Germline CDR1 reads PRHDT; CDR2 reads FYEKMQ (reference sequence). Trimming removed 5 bases from V and 14 bases from J, with 16 bases in between. The CDR3 is 12 amino acids. The CDR3 bases are TGTGCCAGCAGCCCAGATCGAAAACAAGAGTTCTTC. Amino acids: CASSPDRKQEFF.

This clonotype was observed at least ten times. The CDR3 DNA reads as TGTGCCAGCAGCTTGGGGACAGGCTTTTCCTACGAGCAGTACTTC. This translates into CASSLGTGFSYEQYF. This rearrangement joins TRBV5-6 to TRBJ2-7; 7 bases are shared with TRBD1. Germline CDR1 reads SGHDT; CDR2 reads YYEEEE. The CDR3 totals 15 residues. V lost 0 bases and J lost 1; bases outside the gene matches: 4.

This clonotype was seen many times. V is TRBV13 and J is TRBJ2-5, with D possibly TRBD1 on 7 matching bases. Trimming took 5 bases from V and 1 from J, leaving 14 bases between them. CDR1 and CDR2 from the germline V gene are PRHDT and FYEKMQ (reference sequence). This CDR3 spans 15 amino acids. The CDR3 loop reads CASSERQGLQETQYF. CDR3 bases: TGTGCCAGCAGCGAGCGACAGGGACTCCAAGAGACCCAGTACTTC.

This clonotype was observed at least ten times. V usage is TRBV6-2 or TRBV6-3 and J usage is TRBJ2-7, with 7 positions matching TRBD1. V lost 1 base, J lost 4 bases, and 4 bases stayed unmatched. This CDR3 comprises 14 residues. CDR1 is MNHEY and CDR2 is SVGEGT in the germline V gene. CDR3 DNA: TGTGCCAGCAGTTACTACGGGACAGTTTACGAGCAGTACTTC. It is translated as CASSYYGTVYEQYF.

This clonotype was recorded at least ten times. The chain has TRBV28 and TRBJ1-5; no firm D call. Germline V gene sequence: CDR1 MDHEN, CDR2 SYDVKM. V lost 3 bases and J lost 0, with 6 bases in between. The CDR3 is made up of 14 amino acids. CDR3 in DNA: TGTGCCAGCAGTTTGGTGTATAGCAATCAGCCCCAGCATTTT. It yields the protein CASSLVYSNQPQHF.

This clonotype was observed at least ten times. The chain has TRBV6-2 or TRBV6-3 and TRBJ2-7; D unresolved. Germline V gene lookup returns CDR1 MNHEY and CDR2 SVGEGT. V was clipped by 6 bases and J by 4 bases, with 10 bases between them. This CDR3 comprises 12 residues. The CDR3 protein is CASSPDLYEQYF. CDR3 sequence (DNA): TGTGCCAGCAGCCCGGACCTTTACGAGCAGTACTTC.

This clonotype was counted at least ten times. The chain is built from TRBV7-8 and TRBJ2-3; 8 nucleotides agree with TRBD2. V gave up 5 bases and J gave up 0 bases; unmatched junction bases: 7. The CDR3 contains 16 residues. Germline-derived CDR1 and CDR2 are SGHVS and FQNEAQ. In DNA, the CDR3 is TGTGCCAGCAGCGTACTAGCGGACGTTAGCACAGATACGCAGTATTTT. It specifies CASSVLADVSTDTQYF.

This chain links TRBV13 with TRBJ2-5, with 14 bases lining up with TRBD2. The CDR3 has 15 residues. Per germline, CDR1 PRHDT and CDR2 FYEKMQ (reference sequence). J was trimmed by 5 bases and V by 4 bases; bases with no gene match: 3. The CDR3 bases are TGTGCCAGCAGCTCGGGACTAGCGGGAGTTGAGACCCAGTACTTC. Protein product: CASSSGLAGVETQYF.